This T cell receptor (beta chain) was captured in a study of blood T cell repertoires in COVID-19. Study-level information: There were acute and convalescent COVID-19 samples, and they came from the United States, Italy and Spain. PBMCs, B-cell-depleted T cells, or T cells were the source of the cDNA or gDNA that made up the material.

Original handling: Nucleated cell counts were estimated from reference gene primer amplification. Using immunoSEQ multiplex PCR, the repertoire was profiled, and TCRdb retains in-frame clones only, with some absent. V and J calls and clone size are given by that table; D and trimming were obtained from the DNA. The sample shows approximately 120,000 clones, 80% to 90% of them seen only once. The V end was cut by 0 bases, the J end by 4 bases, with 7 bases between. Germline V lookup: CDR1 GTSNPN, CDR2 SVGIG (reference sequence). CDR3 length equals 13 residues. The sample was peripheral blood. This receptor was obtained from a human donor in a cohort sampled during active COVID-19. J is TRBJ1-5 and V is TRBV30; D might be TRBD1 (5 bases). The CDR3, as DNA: TGTGCCTGGAGTGTACGGGGGAATCAGCCCCAGCATTTT. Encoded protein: CAWSVRGNQPQHF.